This TCR beta chain is from a study of blood T cell repertoires in COVID-19. The method was immunoSEQ multiplex PCR; TCRdb's version includes in-frame clones alone and lacks a portion of them. The sample lists roughly 100,000 clones, around 90% seen once, with 5% to 6.5% in the top ten. This clone was recorded only once. CDR1 is KGHDR, CDR2 SFDVKD, per germline. Trimming stripped 1 base from V and 0 bases from J, with 7 bases between. The CDR3 runs to 15 residues. Sequencing was performed on peripheral blood. This TCR was sampled from a human donor in a cohort sampled during active COVID-19. The chain couples TRBV24-1 to TRBJ2-3; D gene ambiguous. CDR3 in DNA: TGTGCCACCAGTGATTTCACAGATAGCACAGATACGCAGTATTTT. Its translation is CATSDFTDSTDTQYF.